The 7 T cell receptor beta chains below all came from one sample that was sequenced in a study of regulatory T cells in long-lasting Graves disease. Time point of the sample: newly diagnosed GD, antithyroid drugs for less than 3 months. RNA from PBMCs was the source of the TCR library. Sequencing libraries for TCR beta were prepared with iRepertoire HTBI primers and Arm-PCR of CDR3 regions. TCRdb fed the multiplex PCR reads into MiXCR, producing one record per CDR3 protein. Here the sample spans approximately 350,000 distinct CDR3 sequences, 12% being singletons. The same data also contributed to another study, on T cells in Graves' hyperthyroidism and ophthalmopathy.

The specimen comprised peripheral blood mononuclear cells (PBMCs), sampled at new diagnosis, from a patient treated with antithyroid drugs. The receptors derive from a woman aged 18 to 35 with Graves disease.

The sample holds a few counts of this clonotype. J is TRBJ1-4 and V is TRBV5-1; D remains ambiguous. Trimming left V 0 bases short and J 8 bases short, with 8 bases between. CDR1 is SGHRS and CDR2 is YFSETQ in the germline V gene. This CDR3 has 13 residues. This CDR3 reads CASSLVGGEKLFF. CDR3 nucleotides: TGCGCCAGCAGCTTGGTCGGAGGAGAAAAACTGTTTTTT.

This clonotype appeared a single time. A read error is possible here, since a much larger clone lies one base away. The chain uses TRBV20-1 and TRBJ2-5; D tentatively reads TRBD1 or TRBD2 (5 bases each). The CDR3 has 13 residues. V lost 3 bases to trimming and J lost 5 bases, with 13 bases between them. Germline CDR1 and CDR2: DFQATT and SNEGSKA (reference sequence). This CDR3 is CSASSGAHETQYF. In DNA, the CDR3 is TGCAGTGCTAGTTCCGGGGCCCACGAGACCCAGTACTTC.

This clonotype was counted many times. The CDR3 sequence is CASSHGGGGELFF. The CDR3 DNA reads TGTGCCAGCAGCCATGGGGGAGGCGGGGAGCTGTTTTTT. The gene calls are TRBV3-1 and TRBJ2-2, with D possibly matching TRBD2 (6 bases). Per the germline V gene, CDR1 is LGHDT and CDR2 is YNNKEL (reference sequence). CDR3 size: 13 residues. Trimming removed 3 bases at V and 7 bases at J, with 9 bases between.

This clonotype was picked up many times. This chain joins TRBV5-1 and TRBJ2-1, with a tentative D call TRBD1 (5 bases). The CDR3 has 16 residues. V was clipped by 4 bases and J by 2 bases, with 16 bases between them. Germline V CDR1 and CDR2: SGHRS, YFSETQ. The CDR3 nucleotides are TGCGCCAGCAGCATCCGTCCAGGGAAGACCTACAATGAGCAGTTCTTC. Translated: CASSIRPGKTYNEQFF.

This clonotype was recorded at least ten times. This CDR3 reads CASSLIGGAYGYTF. The CDR3 region has the DNA TGTGCCAGCAGTTTAATAGGGGGGGCTTATGGCTACACCTTC. The genes are TRBV12-3 or TRBV12-4 and TRBJ1-2; D perhaps matches TRBD1 (6 bases). The CDR3 consists of 14 residues. The V end lost 2 bases, the J end lost 5 bases, and 12 bases lay between the germline ends.

This clonotype was seen repeatedly, ten times or more. The rearrangement uses TRBV30 and TRBJ2-1, with D possibly TRBD2 on 6 matching bases. This CDR3 region has 16 residues. Trimming took off 3 bases at V and 4 bases at J, with 19 bases between the two ends. From germline, CDR1 is GTSNPN and CDR2 SVGIG (reference sequence). In DNA form, the CDR3 reads TGTGCCTGGAGCTTTGGGAGGATCGGGCGATACAATGAGCAGTTCTTC. This translates into CAWSFGRIGRYNEQFF.

This clonotype was recorded many times. The rearrangement uses TRBV7-6 and TRBJ1-1, with a weak D call TRBD1 (5 bases). Trimming removed 3 bases at V and 4 bases at J, with 15 bases between. The CDR3 contains 15 residues. Germline V lookup: CDR1 SGHVS, CDR2 FNYEAQ. CDR3 sequence reads: CASSLSSGTGTEAFF. The DNA for the CDR3 is TGTGCCAGCAGCTTGAGCTCAGGGACCGGCACTGAAGCTTTCTTT.